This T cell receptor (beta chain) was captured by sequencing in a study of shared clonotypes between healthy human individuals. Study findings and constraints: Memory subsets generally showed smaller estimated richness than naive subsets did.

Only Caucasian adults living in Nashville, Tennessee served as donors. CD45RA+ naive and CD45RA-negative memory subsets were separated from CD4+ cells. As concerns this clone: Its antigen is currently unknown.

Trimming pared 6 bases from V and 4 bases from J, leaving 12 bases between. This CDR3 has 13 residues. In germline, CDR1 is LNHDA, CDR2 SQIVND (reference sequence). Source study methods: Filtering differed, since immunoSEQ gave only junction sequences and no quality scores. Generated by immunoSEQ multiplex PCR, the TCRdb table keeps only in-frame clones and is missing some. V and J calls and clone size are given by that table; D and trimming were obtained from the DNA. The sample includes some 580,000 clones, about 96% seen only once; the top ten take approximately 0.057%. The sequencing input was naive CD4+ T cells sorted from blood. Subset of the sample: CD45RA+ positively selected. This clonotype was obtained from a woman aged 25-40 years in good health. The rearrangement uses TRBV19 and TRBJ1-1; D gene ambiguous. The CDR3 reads CASSVKGVTEAFF. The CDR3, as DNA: TGTGCCAGTAGCGTCAAGGGCGTCACTGAAGCTTTCTTT.